This paragraph covers one T cell receptor (beta chain) sequence. This sample stems from a study of T cells in Graves' hyperthyroidism and ophthalmopathy. Graves' hyperthyroidism showing no ophthalmopathy progression within 18 months was considered stable. Each diagnosis drew on symptoms, thyroxine, TRAb, thyroid ultrasound and orbital computed tomography findings. A roughly 10 ml volume of fresh peripheral blood provided the PBMCs. The V end lost 7 bases, the J end lost 1 base, and 9 bases lay between the germline ends. CDR1 ENHRY and CDR2 SYGVKD come from the germline V gene. The length of the CDR3 is 13 residues. The investigators amplified TCR beta CDR3 regions from RNA transcripts. In the first-round RT-PCR of the TCR CDR3, the HTBI primer set was used. In TCRdb, the multiplex PCR reads were re-called with MiXCR into one record per CDR3 protein. The table lists 300,000 to 400,000 distinct CDR3 sequences, 21% of them singletons.

Sequenced material: blood. The sequence was obtained from a woman between 50 and 59 years old with Graves' hyperthyroidism. V usage is TRBV10-3 and J usage is TRBJ2-3, with D possibly being TRBD1 (5 bases). CDR3 amino acids: CAIKDSGTDTQYF. The CDR3 region has the DNA TGTGCCATCAAAGACAGCGGCACAGATACGCAGTATTTT.